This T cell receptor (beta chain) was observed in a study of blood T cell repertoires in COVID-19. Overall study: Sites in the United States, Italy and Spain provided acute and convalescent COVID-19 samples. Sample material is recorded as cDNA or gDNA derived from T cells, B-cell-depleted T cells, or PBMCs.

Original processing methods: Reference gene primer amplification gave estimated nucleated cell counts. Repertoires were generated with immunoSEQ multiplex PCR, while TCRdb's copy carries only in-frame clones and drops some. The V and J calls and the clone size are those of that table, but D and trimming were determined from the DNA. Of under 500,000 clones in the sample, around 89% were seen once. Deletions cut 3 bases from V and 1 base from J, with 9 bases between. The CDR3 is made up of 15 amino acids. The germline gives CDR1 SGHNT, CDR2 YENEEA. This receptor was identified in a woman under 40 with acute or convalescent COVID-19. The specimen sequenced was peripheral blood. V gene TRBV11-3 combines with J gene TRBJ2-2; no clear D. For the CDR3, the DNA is TGTGCCAGCAGCTTGGTTTCGGGGAACACCGGGGAGCTGTTTTTT. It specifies CASSLVSGNTGELFF.